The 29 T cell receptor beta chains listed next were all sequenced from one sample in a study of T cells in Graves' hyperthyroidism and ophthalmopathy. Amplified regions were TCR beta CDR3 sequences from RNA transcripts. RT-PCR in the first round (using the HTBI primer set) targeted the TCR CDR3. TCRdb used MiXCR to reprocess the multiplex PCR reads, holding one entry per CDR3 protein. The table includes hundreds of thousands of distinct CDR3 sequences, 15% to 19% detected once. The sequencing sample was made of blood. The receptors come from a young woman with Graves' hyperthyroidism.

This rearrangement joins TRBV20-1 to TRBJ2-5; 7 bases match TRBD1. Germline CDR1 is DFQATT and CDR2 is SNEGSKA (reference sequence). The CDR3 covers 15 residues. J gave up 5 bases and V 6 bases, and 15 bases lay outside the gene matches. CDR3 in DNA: TGCAGTGCCCGGGACAGTCCTATTATTGCGGAGACCCAGTACTTC. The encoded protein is CSARDSPIIAETQYF.

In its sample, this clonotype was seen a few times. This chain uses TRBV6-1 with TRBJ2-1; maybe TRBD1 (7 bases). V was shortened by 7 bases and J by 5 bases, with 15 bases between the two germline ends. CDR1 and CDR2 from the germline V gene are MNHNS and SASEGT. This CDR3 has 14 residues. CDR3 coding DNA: TGTGCCAGCATCCAACCAGGGGGGAACAATGAGCAGTTCTTC. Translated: CASIQPGGNNEQFF.

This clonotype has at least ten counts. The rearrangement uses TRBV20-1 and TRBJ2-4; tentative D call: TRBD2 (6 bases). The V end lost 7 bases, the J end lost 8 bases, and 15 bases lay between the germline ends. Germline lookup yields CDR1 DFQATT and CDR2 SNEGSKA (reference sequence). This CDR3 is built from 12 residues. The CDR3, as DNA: TGCAGTGGTGTCGAGGGAGGAGACATTCAGTACTTC. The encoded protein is CSGVEGGDIQYF.

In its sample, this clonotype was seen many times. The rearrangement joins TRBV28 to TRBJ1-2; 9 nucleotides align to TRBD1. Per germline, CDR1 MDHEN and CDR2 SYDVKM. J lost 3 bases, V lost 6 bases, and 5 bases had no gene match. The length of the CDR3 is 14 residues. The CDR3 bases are TGTGCCAGCAGGAACAGGGGGCAGCACTATGGCTACACCTTC. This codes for CASRNRGQHYGYTF.

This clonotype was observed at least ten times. For the CDR3, the DNA is TGTGCCAGCAGCCGAGGGGGGGGGTTTTTTGCCTACGAGCAGTACTTC. As protein: CASSRGGGFFAYEQYF. The rearrangement links TRBV12-3 or TRBV12-4 to TRBJ2-7; TRBD2 is a possible D gene (7 bases). V lost 6 bases and J lost 2, with 20 bases in between. This CDR3 contains 16 residues.

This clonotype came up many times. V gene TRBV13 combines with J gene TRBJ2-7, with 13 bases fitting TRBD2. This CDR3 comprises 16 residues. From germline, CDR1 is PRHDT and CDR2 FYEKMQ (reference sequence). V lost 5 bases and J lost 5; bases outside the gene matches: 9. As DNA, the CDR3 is TGTGCCAGCAGCCTACGGACTAGCGGGAGTGGTGACGAGCAGTACTTC. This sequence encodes CASSLRTSGSGDEQYF.

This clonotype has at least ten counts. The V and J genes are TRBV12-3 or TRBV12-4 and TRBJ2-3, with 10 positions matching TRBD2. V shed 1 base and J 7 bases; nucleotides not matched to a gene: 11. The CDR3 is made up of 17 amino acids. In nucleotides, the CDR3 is TGTGCCAGCAGTTTAGAGTCTAGCGGGAGAGAGAGGAATACGCAGTATTTT. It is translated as CASSLESSGRERNTQYF.

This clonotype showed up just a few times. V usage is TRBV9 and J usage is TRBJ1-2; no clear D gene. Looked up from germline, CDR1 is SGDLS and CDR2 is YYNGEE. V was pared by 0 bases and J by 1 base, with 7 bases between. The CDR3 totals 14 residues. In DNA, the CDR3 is TGTGCCAGCAGCGTAGCTCCGGATAACTATGGCTACACCTTC. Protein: CASSVAPDNYGYTF.

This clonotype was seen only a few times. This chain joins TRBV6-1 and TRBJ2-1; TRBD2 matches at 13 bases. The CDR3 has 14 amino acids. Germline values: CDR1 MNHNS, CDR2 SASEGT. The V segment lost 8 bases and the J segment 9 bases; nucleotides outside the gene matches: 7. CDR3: CASGGLAGYGEQFF. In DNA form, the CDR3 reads TGTGCCAGCGGGGGACTAGCGGGATACGGTGAGCAGTTCTTC.

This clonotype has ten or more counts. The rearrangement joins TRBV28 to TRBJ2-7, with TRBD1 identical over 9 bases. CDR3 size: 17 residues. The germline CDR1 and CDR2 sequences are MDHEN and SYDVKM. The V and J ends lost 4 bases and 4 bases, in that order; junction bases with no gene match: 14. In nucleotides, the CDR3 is TGTGCCAGCAGTTCCATACCAACAGACAGGGGGTTATACGAGCAGTACTTC. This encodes CASSSIPTDRGLYEQYF.

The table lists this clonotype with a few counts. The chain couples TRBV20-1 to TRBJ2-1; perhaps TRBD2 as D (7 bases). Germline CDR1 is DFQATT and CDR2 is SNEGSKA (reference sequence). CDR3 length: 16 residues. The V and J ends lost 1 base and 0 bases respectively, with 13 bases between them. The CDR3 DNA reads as TGCAGTGCTAGAGTGGGGGGGGCGAGCTCCTACAATGAGCAGTTCTTC. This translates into CSARVGGASSYNEQFF.

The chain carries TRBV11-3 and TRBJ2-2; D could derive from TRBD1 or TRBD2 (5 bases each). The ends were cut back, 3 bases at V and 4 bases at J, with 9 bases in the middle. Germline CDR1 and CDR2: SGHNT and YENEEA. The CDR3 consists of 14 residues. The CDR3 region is CASSFRAGTGELFF. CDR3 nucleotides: TGTGCCAGCAGCTTCAGGGCGGGCACCGGGGAGCTGTTTTTT. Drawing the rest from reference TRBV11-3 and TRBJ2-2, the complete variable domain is EAGVVQSPRYKIIEKKQPVAFWCNPISGHNTLYWYLQNLGQGPELLIRYENEEAVDDSQLPKDRFSAERLKGVDSTLKIQPAELGDSAVYLCASSFRAGTGELFFGEGSRLTVL.

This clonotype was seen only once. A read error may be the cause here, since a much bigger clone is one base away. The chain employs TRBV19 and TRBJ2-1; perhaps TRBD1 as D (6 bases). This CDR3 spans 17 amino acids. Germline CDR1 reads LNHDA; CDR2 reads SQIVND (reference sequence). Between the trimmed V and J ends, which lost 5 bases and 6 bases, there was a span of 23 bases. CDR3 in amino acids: CASSHSLRGLRSNEQFF. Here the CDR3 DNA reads TGTGCCAGTAGTCATTCCCTCAGGGGATTGAGAAGCAATGAGCAGTTCTTC.

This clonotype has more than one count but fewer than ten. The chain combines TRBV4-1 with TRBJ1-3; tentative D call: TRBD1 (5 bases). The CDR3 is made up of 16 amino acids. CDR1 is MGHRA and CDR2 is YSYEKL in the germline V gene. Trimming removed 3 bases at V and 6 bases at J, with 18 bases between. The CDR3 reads CASSHTGGSQPNTIYF. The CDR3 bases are TGCGCCAGCAGCCACACCGGGGGGAGCCAGCCAAACACCATATATTTT.

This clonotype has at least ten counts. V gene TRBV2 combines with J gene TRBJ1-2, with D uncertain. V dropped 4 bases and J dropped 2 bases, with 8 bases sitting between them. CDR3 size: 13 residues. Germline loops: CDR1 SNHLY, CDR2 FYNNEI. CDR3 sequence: CASSVAGNYGYTF. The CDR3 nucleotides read TGTGCCAGCAGTGTGGCAGGAAACTATGGCTACACCTTC.

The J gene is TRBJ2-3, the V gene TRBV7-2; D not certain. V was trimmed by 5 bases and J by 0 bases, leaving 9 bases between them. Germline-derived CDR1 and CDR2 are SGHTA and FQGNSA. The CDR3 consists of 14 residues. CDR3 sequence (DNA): TGTGCCAGCAGCGTAACTCTGAGCACAGATACGCAGTATTTT. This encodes CASSVTLSTDTQYF.

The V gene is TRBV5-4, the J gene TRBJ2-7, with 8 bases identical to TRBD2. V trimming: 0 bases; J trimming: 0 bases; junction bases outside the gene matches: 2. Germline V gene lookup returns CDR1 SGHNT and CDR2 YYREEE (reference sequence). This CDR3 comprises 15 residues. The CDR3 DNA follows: TGTGCCAGCAGCTTGGGTAGCGGGACCTCCTACGAGCAGTACTTC. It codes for CASSLGSGTSYEQYF.

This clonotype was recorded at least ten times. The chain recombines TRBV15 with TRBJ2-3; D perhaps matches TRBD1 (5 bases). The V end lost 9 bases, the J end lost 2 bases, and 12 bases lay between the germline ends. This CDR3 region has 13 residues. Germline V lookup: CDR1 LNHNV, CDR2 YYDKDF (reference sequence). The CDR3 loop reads CATRQGNTDTQYF. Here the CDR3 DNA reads TGTGCCACTCGGCAGGGCAACACAGATACGCAGTATTTT.

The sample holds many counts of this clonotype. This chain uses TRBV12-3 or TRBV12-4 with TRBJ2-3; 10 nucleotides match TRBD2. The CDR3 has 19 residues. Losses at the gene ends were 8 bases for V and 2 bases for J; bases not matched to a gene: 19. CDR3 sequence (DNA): TGTGCCAGCTCCCCAGGGCTAGCGGGAGTTCGCCCCTACACAGATACGCAGTATTTT. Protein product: CASSPGLAGVRPYTDTQYF.

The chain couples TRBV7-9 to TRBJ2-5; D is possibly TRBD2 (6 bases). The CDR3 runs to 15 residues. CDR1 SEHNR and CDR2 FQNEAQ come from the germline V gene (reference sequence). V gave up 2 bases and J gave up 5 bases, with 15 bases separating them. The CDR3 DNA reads TGTGCCAGCAGCTTACCGGGGACTTCTCGGGAGACCCAGTACTTC. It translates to CASSLPGTSRETQYF.

CDR3 sequence reads: CASSQRRDPFRGYTF. CDR3 nucleotide sequence: TGTGCCAGTAGCCAGAGGAGGGACCCCTTCAGAGGCTACACCTTC. V is TRBV19 and J is TRBJ1-2; D is perhaps TRBD1 (5 bases). V was pared by 6 bases and J by 8 bases, with 22 bases between. This CDR3 comprises 15 residues. The V gene's germline CDR1 is LNHDA and CDR2 SQIVND (reference sequence).

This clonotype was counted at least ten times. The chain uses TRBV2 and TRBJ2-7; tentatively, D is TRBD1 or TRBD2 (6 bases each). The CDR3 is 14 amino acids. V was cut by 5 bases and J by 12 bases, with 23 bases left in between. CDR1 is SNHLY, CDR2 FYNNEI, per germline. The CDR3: CASSPTIGGTGRYF. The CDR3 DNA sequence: TGTGCCAGCAGTCCTACCATCGGGGGTACAGGGCGGTACTTC.

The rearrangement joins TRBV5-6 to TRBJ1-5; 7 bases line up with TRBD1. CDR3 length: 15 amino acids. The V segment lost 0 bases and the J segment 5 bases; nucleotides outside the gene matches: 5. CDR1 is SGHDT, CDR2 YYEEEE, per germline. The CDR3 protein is CASSLGGGGYQPQHF. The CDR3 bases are TGTGCCAGCAGCTTGGGAGGGGGCGGTTATCAGCCCCAGCATTTT.

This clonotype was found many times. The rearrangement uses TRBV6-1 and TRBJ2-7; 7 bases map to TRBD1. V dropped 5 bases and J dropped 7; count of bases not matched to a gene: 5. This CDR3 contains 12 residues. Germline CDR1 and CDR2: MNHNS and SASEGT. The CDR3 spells CASSPPQGEQYF. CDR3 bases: TGTGCCAGCAGTCCGCCACAGGGGGAGCAGTACTTC.

CDR3 sequence reads: CASSLSVWGWDQETQYF. CDR3 bases: TGCGCCAGCAGCTTGTCGGTGTGGGGTTGGGACCAAGAGACCCAGTACTTC. The chain recombines TRBV5-1 with TRBJ2-5, with D unclear. There are 17 residues in the CDR3. CDR1 and CDR2 from the germline V gene are SGHRS and YFSETQ. V was pared by 1 base and J by 0 bases, with 16 bases between.

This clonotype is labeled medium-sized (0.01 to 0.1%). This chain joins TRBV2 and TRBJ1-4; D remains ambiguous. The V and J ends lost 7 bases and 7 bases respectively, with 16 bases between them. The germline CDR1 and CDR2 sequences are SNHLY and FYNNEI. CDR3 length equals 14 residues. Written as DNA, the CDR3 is TGTGCCAGCATTCCTGAGTCGCAGTCTGAAAAACTGTTTTTT. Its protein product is CASIPESQSEKLFF.

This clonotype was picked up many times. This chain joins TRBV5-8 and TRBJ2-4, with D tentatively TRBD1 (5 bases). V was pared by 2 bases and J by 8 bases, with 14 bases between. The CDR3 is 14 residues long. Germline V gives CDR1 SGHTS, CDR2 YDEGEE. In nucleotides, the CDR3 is TGTGCCAGCAGCTTCTCGCAGGGTGACGACATTCAGTACTTC. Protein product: CASSFSQGDDIQYF.

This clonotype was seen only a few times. The CDR3 nucleotides are TGTGCCTGGAACATAATAGGTGAAAAACTGTTTTTT. This translates into CAWNIIGEKLFF. The chain has TRBV30 and TRBJ1-4; D is ambiguous. The CDR3 has 12 residues. The V end was cut by 4 bases, the J end by 7 bases, with 10 bases between. Germline V lookup: CDR1 GTSNPN, CDR2 SVGIG (reference sequence). Using reference TRBV30 and TRBJ1-4 for the parts outside the CDR3, the full variable domain is SQTIHQWPATLVQPVGSPLSLECTVEGTSNPNLYWYRQAAGRGLQLLFYSVGIGQISSEVPQNLSASRPQDRQFILSSKKLLLSDSGFYLCAWNIIGEKLFFGSGTQLSVL.

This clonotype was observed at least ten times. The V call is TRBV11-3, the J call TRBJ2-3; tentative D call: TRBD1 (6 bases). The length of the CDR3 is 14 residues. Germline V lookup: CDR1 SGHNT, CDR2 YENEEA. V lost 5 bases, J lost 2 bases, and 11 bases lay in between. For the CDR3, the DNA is TGTGCCAGCAGCCTGGGACAATACACAGATACGCAGTATTTT. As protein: CASSLGQYTDTQYF.